A selection of T cell receptor beta chains follows, all from one sample in a study of cytomegalovirus exposure and HLA in healthy donors. Sequencing was performed with immunoSEQ multiplex PCR; in TCRdb, only in-frame clones are kept and a portion is missing. The sample shows 150,000 to 160,000 clones, roughly 80% of them seen only once. Specimen: PBMCs. Receptors originate from a woman in her 50s in good health and CMV-seropositive. Both conserved end residues are part of each CDR3. The D gene is left open where the match is weak. The size entry is marked missing in some rows and otherwise reads once, few, many or a size class.

CDR3nt | CDR3aa | abundance | v_gene | d_gene | j_gene
TGTGCTAGCAGTACAGAAATATATGGTCAGCCCCAGCATTTT | CASSTEIYGQPQHF | NA | TRBV12-5 | NA | TRBJ1-5
TGTGCCAGCAGATATGGGACAGAAAGAAACACCATATATTTT | CASRYGTERNTIYF | NA | TRBV6-6 | TRBD1 | TRBJ1-3
TGTGCCAGTAGCGACAACCCCACAGATCTCCACTTT | CASSDNPTDLHF | NA | TRBV19 | NA | TRBJ1-6
TGTGCCAGCAGCTTAATGGGGAGGGCTACCCAAGAGACCCAGTACTTC | CASSLMGRATQETQYF | few | TRBV7-3 | TRBD2 | TRBJ2-5
TGTGCCAGCAGCTTGCCCGGTGGAAACACCATATATTTT | CASSLPGGNTIYF | NA | TRBV5-4 | NA | TRBJ1-3
TGTGCCAGCAGTGAAGATGGACAGGGAGCCTACAATGAGCAGTTCTTC | CASSEDGQGAYNEQFF | NA | TRBV25-1 | TRBD1 | TRBJ2-1
TGTGCCAGCAGTGATGGTCGGAGGACTGAAGCTTTCTTT | CASSDGRRTEAFF | NA | TRBV2 | NA | TRBJ1-1
TGTGCCAGCAGTGAGACGAGGACAGGGGGCTATGGCTACACCTTC | CASSETRTGGYGYTF | NA | TRBV2 | TRBD1 | TRBJ1-2
TGTGCCAGCAGCTCCCGGGACAGCTACGAGCAGTACTTC | CASSSRDSYEQYF | NA | TRBV5-4 | TRBD1 | TRBJ2-7
TGTGCCAGCTTGGGGGACAGGGGTCAAGAGACCCAGTACTTC | CASLGDRGQETQYF | NA | TRBV2 | TRBD1 | TRBJ2-5
TGTGCCAGCAGCCCAAACTTACAGGGGGCATTTGGCTACACCTTC | CASSPNLQGAFGYTF | NA | TRBV6-1 | TRBD1 | TRBJ1-2
TGTGCCAGCAGCCTCGGACTTGAAGATACGCAGTATTTT | CASSLGLEDTQYF | NA | TRBV13 | NA | TRBJ2-3
TGTGCCAGCAGCTTAGGGGCCTCTGGGGCCAACGTCCTGACTTTC | CASSLGASGANVLTF | NA | TRBV7-2 | NA | TRBJ2-6
TGTGCCAGCAGAACAGGGGGCTTGGGAGAGACCCAGTACTTC | CASRTGGLGETQYF | NA | TRBV6-5 | TRBD1 | TRBJ2-5
TGTGCCAGTAGTATACGACTCTCGGGAGGAAACACCATATATTTT | CASSIRLSGGNTIYF | few | TRBV19 | NA | TRBJ1-3
TGTGCCAGCAGGAATTGGGGGGGCACTGAAGCTTTCTTT | CASRNWGGTEAFF | few | TRBV25-1 | NA | TRBJ1-1
TGTGCCAGCAGTTATGGGACACCGGATGAAAAACTGTTTTTT | CASSYGTPDEKLFF | NA | TRBV6-6 | NA | TRBJ1-4
TGTGCCAGCAGCTTAGGACGGGGCCTAGGGGGAGTTTCAGATACGCAGTATTTT | CASSLGRGLGGVSDTQYF | NA | TRBV7-6 | NA | TRBJ2-3
TGCGCCAGCAGTCTCGGACAGCCTGGCGAGCAGTACTTC | CASSLGQPGEQYF | NA | TRBV5-1 | NA | TRBJ2-7
TGTGCCAGCAGTTACTCGAGTCAATTTAATTCACCCCTCCACTTT | CASSYSSQFNSPLHF | NA | TRBV6-6 | NA | TRBJ1-6
TGTGCCAGCAGTTTTGCGGACAGAACTGGGGCCAACGTCCTGACTTTC | CASSFADRTGANVLTF | NA | TRBV5-6 | NA | TRBJ2-6
TGTGCCAGCAGCTTAAGGTCGGCCAGGGAAGCTTTCTTT | CASSLRSAREAFF | few | TRBV7-3 | NA | TRBJ1-1
TGTGCCACCAGCTCGGGACAGGGGGCTTTCGTCTATGGCTACACCTTC | CATSSGQGAFVYGYTF | NA | TRBV15 | TRBD1 | TRBJ1-2
TGTGCCAGCACCGTCGGACAGGCCTACAATGAGCAGTTCTTC | CASTVGQAYNEQFF | NA | TRBV6-6 | TRBD1 | TRBJ2-1
TGTGCCAGCAGCTTCGCCGGTGGAGAGACCCAGTACTTC | CASSFAGGETQYF | few | TRBV7-8 | NA | TRBJ2-5
TGTGCCAGCAGCTTACAGGGCGCCTCCTACGAGCAGTACTTC | CASSLQGASYEQYF | NA | TRBV13 | NA | TRBJ2-7
TGCAGTGCTGGGGGGGCCACTGAAGCTTTCTTT | CSAGGATEAFF | NA | TRBV20-1 | NA | TRBJ1-1
TGTGCCAGCAGCAAGACAGGGAACTATGGCTACACCTTC | CASSKTGNYGYTF | NA | TRBV21-1 | NA | TRBJ1-2
TGCGCCAGCAGCTTTGACAGGGGGCATGACGAGCAGTACTTC | CASSFDRGHDEQYF | once | TRBV5-1 | TRBD1 | TRBJ2-7
TGTGCCAGCAGTTCAGGGGGGTGGGAGCAGTTCTTC | CASSSGGWEQFF | few | TRBV6-6 | NA | TRBJ2-1
TGTGCCTGGAGTGGACATCTTTACTATGGCTACACCTTC | CAWSGHLYYGYTF | once | TRBV30 | NA | TRBJ1-2
TGCAGCGTGAACCCAGGGCTAGGCGATGAGCAGTTCTTC | CSVNPGLGDEQFF | NA | TRBV29-1 | NA | TRBJ2-1
TGTGCCAGCAGCTCGACTAGCGTCACCTACGAGCAGTACTTC | CASSSTSVTYEQYF | NA | TRBV27 | TRBD2 | TRBJ2-7
TGTGCCAGCAGCTTAGGCACTGCCAAAGATACGCAGTATTTT | CASSLGTAKDTQYF | NA | TRBV11-2 | NA | TRBJ2-3
TGTGCCAGCAGTAGAGACAGGGTAGGCGGCTACACCTTC | CASSRDRVGGYTF | NA | TRBV6-6 | TRBD1 | TRBJ1-2
TGTGCCAGCAGCCCCATTGACAGGCTCGACTACAATGAGCAGTTCTTC | CASSPIDRLDYNEQFF | NA | TRBV14 | NA | TRBJ2-1
TGTGCCAGTAGTATGCGCAGGGGGAGCCGTATTGAGCAGTTCTTC | CASSMRRGSRIEQFF | NA | TRBV19 | TRBD1 | TRBJ2-1
TGCGCCAGCAGTGACACAGGCGCGACTGGAAACACCATATATTTT | CASSDTGATGNTIYF | NA | TRBV10-2 | NA | TRBJ1-3
TGCGCCAGCAGCAAGACTAGCGGGGCCTACAATGAGCAGTTCTTC | CASSKTSGAYNEQFF | NA | TRBV5-1 | TRBD2 | TRBJ2-1
TGTGCCAGTAGTAAACAAGGACAGGGGGCTCTTATTACCGGGGAGCTGTTTTTT | CASSKQGQGALITGELFF | NA | TRBV19 | TRBD1 | TRBJ2-2
TGTGCCAGCAGCCGACTAGCGGGGGGTGTCTCCTACGAGCAGTACTTC | CASSRLAGGVSYEQYF | NA | TRBV2 | TRBD2 | TRBJ2-7
TGCGCCACCGCGGGGAACGCGAACACCGGGGAGCTGTTTTTT | CATAGNANTGELFF | NA | TRBV5-1 | NA | TRBJ2-2
TGCAGTGCTCGGACAGGGGAGACCCAGTACTTC | CSARTGETQYF | NA | TRBV20-1 | TRBD1 | TRBJ2-5
TGCAGCGTTGGAGGGTTCGCTGAAGCTTTCTTT | CSVGGFAEAFF | few | TRBV29-1 | NA | TRBJ1-1
TGTGCCAGCAGCTTAGTTGGGACAGGATTATACGAGCAGTACTTC | CASSLVGTGLYEQYF | few | TRBV11-2 | TRBD1 | TRBJ2-7